These 27 T cell receptor beta chains were sequenced from one sample in a study of T cells in Graves' hyperthyroidism and ophthalmopathy. It was RNA transcripts that yielded the amplified TCR beta CDR3 regions. With the HTBI primer set, the TCR CDR3 went through a first round of RT-PCR. TCRdb fed the multiplex PCR reads into MiXCR, producing one record per CDR3 protein. The data contain 360,000 or so distinct CDR3 sequences, roughly 15% of them singletons. The specimen sequenced was blood. The receptors stem from a woman aged 60 to 75 with Graves' ophthalmopathy.

There are many counts of this clonotype. The chain recombines TRBV20-1 with TRBJ1-5, with 9 positions matching TRBD1. The germline V gene has CDR1 DFQATT and CDR2 SNEGSKA (reference sequence). V lost 5 bases, J lost 3 bases, and 5 bases stayed unmatched. The CDR3 contains 14 residues. This CDR3 is CSAPGTGINQPQHF. The CDR3, as DNA: TGCAGTGCTCCCGGGACAGGGATCAATCAGCCCCAGCATTTT.

This clonotype was found many times. The J gene is TRBJ1-5, the V gene TRBV11-2, with 7 bases that match TRBD1. Germline V gene sequence: CDR1 SGHAT, CDR2 FQNNGV. V was pared by 4 bases and J by 0 bases, with 9 bases of the junction left unmatched. The length of the CDR3 is 17 residues. Here the CDR3 DNA reads TGTGCCAGCAGCTATCCGTCGGACAGGTATAGCAATCAGCCCCAGCATTTT. Its protein is CASSYPSDRYSNQPQHF.

This clonotype has more than one count but fewer than ten. This chain uses TRBV29-1 with TRBJ2-7; the match to TRBD1 covers 9 bases. The germline V gene encodes CDR1 SQVTM and CDR2 ANQGSEA. The CDR3 is 15 amino acids. Losses at the gene ends were 0 bases for V and 0 bases for J; bases not matched to a gene: 3. The CDR3 region has the DNA TGCAGCGTTGAAGAGGGGACAGGGACCTCCTACGAGCAGTACTTC. Protein: CSVEEGTGTSYEQYF.

The sample holds a few counts of this clonotype. V gene TRBV24-1 combines with J gene TRBJ2-2; D is possibly TRBD2 (6 bases). There are 17 residues in the CDR3. Germline V gene sequence: CDR1 KGHDR, CDR2 SFDVKD. The V and J ends lost 4 bases and 3 bases respectively, with 17 bases between them. The CDR3 spells CATSDRALGGDTGELFF. CDR3 DNA: TGTGCCACCAGTGACCGTGCTTTGGGGGGAGACACCGGGGAGCTGTTTTTT.

V usage is TRBV24-1 and J usage is TRBJ2-1; D may be TRBD1 (5 bases). The CDR3 runs to 11 residues. V was shortened by 7 bases and J by 8 bases, with 8 bases between the two germline ends. Germline V CDR1 and CDR2: KGHDR, SFDVKD. The chain's CDR3 is CATSQGYEQFF. The CDR3 nucleotides read TGTGCCACCAGCCAGGGTTATGAGCAGTTCTTC.

Comments on this clonotype: Just one base apart from a much larger clone, this may be a read error. The chain is built from TRBV5-1 and TRBJ2-1; either TRBD1 or TRBD2 may supply D (7 bases each). The CDR3 sequence is 16 residues long. CDR1 is SGHRS, CDR2 YFSETQ, per germline. CDR3 residues: CASSGGRGRQTYEQFF. CDR3 nucleotide sequence: TGTGCCAGCAGTGGGGGGAGGGGGCGTCAGACATATGAGCAGTTCTTC.

The chain has TRBV6-6 and TRBJ2-4, with unresolved D. Germline V lookup: CDR1 MNHNY, CDR2 SVGAGI (reference sequence). V was shortened by 2 bases and J by 5 bases, with 10 bases between the two germline ends. The CDR3 contains 14 residues. The CDR3 region has the DNA TGTGCCAGCAGTTACAAGGGTCAGGAAAACATTCAGTACTTC. It specifies CASSYKGQENIQYF.

This clonotype was seen repeatedly, ten times or more. This chain uses TRBV20-1 with TRBJ2-1; D unresolved. V was clipped by 2 bases and J by 5 bases, with 7 bases between them. Germline lookup yields CDR1 DFQATT and CDR2 SNEGSKA (reference sequence). The CDR3 consists of 12 residues. The CDR3 DNA is TGCAGTGCTAGATCCGGAGACAATGAGCAGTTCTTC. Translation: CSARSGDNEQFF.

Many counts were recorded for this clonotype. This chain links TRBV11-2 with TRBJ2-1, with 7 bases that match TRBD2. The CDR3 extends over 18 amino acids. From germline, CDR1 is SGHAT and CDR2 FQNNGV. Trimming cost V 1 base and J 1 base; bases outside gene matches: 10. The DNA of the CDR3 is TGTGCCAGCAGCTTAGCCGCGGGAGCGTTCGGGTCCTACAATGAGCAGTTCTTC. Amino acids: CASSLAAGAFGSYNEQFF.

This clonotype was observed at least ten times. J is TRBJ2-1 and V is TRBV7-9; 10 bases map to TRBD2. V was pared by 4 bases and J by 2 bases, with 11 bases of the junction left unmatched. The CDR3 length is 18 residues. The germline V gene encodes CDR1 SEHNR and CDR2 FQNEAQ (reference sequence). Here the CDR3 DNA reads TGTGCCAGCAGCTCGCGAAGGACTAGCGGAGCTCCCTACAATGAGCAGTTCTTC. This codes for CASSSRRTSGAPYNEQFF.

V gene TRBV6-1 combines with J gene TRBJ2-7, with D tentatively TRBD2 (7 bases). The CDR3 runs 15 residues. Germline CDR1 is MNHNS and CDR2 is SASEGT. The V end lost 4 bases, the J end lost 6 bases, and 19 bases lay between the germline ends. CDR3 residues: CASSGLGVGGGEQYF. As DNA, the CDR3 is TGTGCCAGCAGTGGCCTGGGGGTGGGAGGGGGCGAGCAGTACTTC.

The J gene is TRBJ2-3, the V gene TRBV20-1; 12 bases are shared with TRBD2. Germline loops: CDR1 DFQATT, CDR2 SNEGSKA (reference sequence). The CDR3 sequence is 19 residues long. Losses at the gene ends were 0 bases for V and 1 base for J; bases not matched to a gene: 11. CDR3 coding DNA: TGCAGTGCTAGAGATCCAGAACTAGCGGGAGGCCCGGGCACAGATACGCAGTATTTT. Translated: CSARDPELAGGPGTDTQYF.

In regard to this clonotype: This may stem from a read error, because a much larger clone lies one nucleotide away. The chain links TRBV5-1 to TRBJ2-2, with D tentatively TRBD1 or TRBD2 (6 bases each). There are 15 residues in the CDR3. Germline CDR1 is SGHRS and CDR2 is YFSETQ. CDR3 DNA: TGCGCCAGCAGCCCGGTGGTCCAGGGCGGAGGGGGGCTGTTTTTT. Translated: CASSPVVQGGGGLFF.

The chain joins TRBV6-1 to TRBJ2-7, with D unresolved. Germline V gene sequence: CDR1 MNHNS, CDR2 SASEGT. Trimming shortened V by 7 bases and J by 3 bases, and 7 bases separated the two germline ends. The CDR3 is 11 amino acids. CDR3 DNA sequence: TGTGCCAGCAAGAACGTCTACGAGCAGTACTTC. Translating it yields CASKNVYEQYF.

This clonotype has ten or more counts. The V gene is TRBV4-2, the J gene TRBJ2-2; possible D gene TRBD2, 6 bases. Germline CDR1 LGHNA, CDR2 YNFKEQ. V lost 0 bases and J lost 7, with 12 bases in between. The CDR3 covers 15 residues. As DNA, the CDR3 is TGTGCCAGCAGCCAAGATCCGCGGGAAGGCGGGGAGCTGTTTTTT. Amino acid sequence: CASSQDPREGGELFF.

This clonotype turned up a few times. The genes are TRBV5-5 and TRBJ1-1; maybe TRBD1 (5 bases). Per germline, CDR1 SGHKS and CDR2 YYEKEE (reference sequence). The CDR3 is 16 amino acids. V was trimmed by 4 bases and J by 1 base, leaving 17 bases between them. Here the CDR3 DNA reads TGTGCCAGCAGCCTTATAGCGATCGGGGGGAACACTGAAGCTTTCTTT. Translated, it gives CASSLIAIGGNTEAFF.

This clonotype was found many times. This rearrangement joins TRBV20-1 to TRBJ2-7, with 12 bases fitting TRBD2. The trim removed 0 bases at V and 2 bases at J, leaving 2 bases unmatched. The CDR3 totals 15 residues. Germline V gene lookup returns CDR1 DFQATT and CDR2 SNEGSKA (reference sequence). The CDR3 DNA reads TGCAGTGCTAGAGATCCTAGCGGGAGGGCCTACGAGCAGTACTTC. Translation: CSARDPSGRAYEQYF.

The chain employs TRBV6-1 and TRBJ1-2, with D perhaps TRBD1 (6 bases). CDR3 length: 15 amino acids. Germline loops: CDR1 MNHNS, CDR2 SASEGT. V was trimmed by 2 bases and J by 4 bases, leaving 14 bases between them. CDR3: CASSETTGAFYGYTF. DNA of the CDR3: TGTGCCAGCAGTGAAACAACGGGGGCGTTCTATGGCTACACCTTC.

This clonotype was observed at least ten times. CDR3 sequence: CASSTRDRGNNSPLHF. The CDR3 DNA reads TGTGCCAGCAGCACCCGGGACAGGGGGAACAATTCACCCCTCCACTTT. V usage is TRBV7-8 and J usage is TRBJ1-6; 11 bases are shared with TRBD1. CDR3 length equals 16 residues. Per germline, CDR1 SGHVS and CDR2 FQNEAQ. J gave up 7 bases and V 5 bases, and 7 bases lay outside the gene matches. Together with reference TRBV7-8 and TRBJ1-6, the CDR3 gives the full variable domain: GAGVSQSPRYKVAKRGQDVALRCDPISGHVSLFWYQQALGQGPEFLTYFQNEAQLDKSGLPSDRFFAERPEGSVSTLKIQRTQQEDSAVYLCASSTRDRGNNSPLHFGNGTRLTVT.

Many counts were recorded for this clonotype. The J gene is TRBJ2-1, the V gene TRBV20-1; 7 nucleotides align to TRBD2. The germline V gene has CDR1 DFQATT and CDR2 SNEGSKA (reference sequence). J was trimmed by 8 bases and V by 1 base; bases with no gene match: 14. This CDR3 is built from 16 residues. The CDR3 DNA is TGCAGTGCTAGAGGACTAGCATTAATTGGTATCGATGAGCAGTTCTTC. This sequence encodes CSARGLALIGIDEQFF.

The genes are TRBV18 and TRBJ1-6; D call uncertain. This CDR3 is built from 16 residues. The V end lost 3 bases, the J end lost 0 bases, and 9 bases lay between the germline ends. Looked up from germline, CDR1 is KGHSH and CDR2 is LQKENI. CDR3 protein: CASSPSPSSYNSPLHF. The CDR3 DNA reads TGTGCCAGCTCACCGTCCCCGAGCTCCTATAATTCACCCCTCCACTTT.

V and J are TRBV29-1 and TRBJ2-5; D unresolved. CDR1 and CDR2 from the germline V gene are SQVTM and ANQGSEA. With 3 bases removed from V and 2 bases from J, the gap between germline ends came to 7 bases. The CDR3 sequence is 12 residues long. Written as DNA, the CDR3 is TGCAGCGTTGACTATCTTCAAGAGACCCAGTACTTC. It is translated as CSVDYLQETQYF.

This clonotype was seen a handful of times. V gene TRBV28 combines with J gene TRBJ1-5; D is unresolved. CDR1 is MDHEN, CDR2 SYDVKM, per germline. The CDR3 is made up of 14 amino acids. The V gene lost 8 bases and the J gene lost 2 bases, with 13 bases spanning the gap. The CDR3 spells CASSSWGGNQPQHF. The CDR3 nucleotides read TGTGCCAGCTCTAGTTGGGGAGGCAATCAGCCCCAGCATTTT.

About this clonotype: The junction departs from the called germline gene at one end, perhaps through a read error. This chain uses TRBV6-2 or TRBV6-3 with TRBJ1-5; D unresolved. CDR3 size: 14 residues. Per germline, CDR1 MNHEY and CDR2 SVGEGT. Here the CDR3 DNA reads TGTGCCATCAGTGAGTCGAACGCGGACCAGCCCCAGCATTTT. Protein: CAISESNADQPQHF.

This clonotype showed up many times. The chain couples TRBV7-3 to TRBJ2-1; weak D call: TRBD1 (6 bases). This CDR3 has 15 residues. V lost 4 bases and J lost 1, with 11 bases in between. Germline loops: CDR1 SGHTA, CDR2 FQGTGA. CDR3 sequence: CASSYKRGSYNEQFF. In DNA form, the CDR3 reads TGTGCCAGCAGCTATAAAAGGGGGTCCTACAATGAGCAGTTCTTC.

The rearrangement uses TRBV5-1 and TRBJ1-2; a possible D gene is TRBD1 (5 bases). This CDR3 contains 14 residues. The germline gives CDR1 SGHRS, CDR2 YFSETQ. V gave up 0 bases and J gave up 3 bases, with 9 bases separating them. For the CDR3, the DNA is TGCGCCAGCAGCTTGGGGGACGTCGACTATGGCTACACCTTC. Translated, it gives CASSLGDVDYGYTF. Looking up the rest from reference TRBV5-1 and TRBJ1-2 gives the full variable domain: KAGVTQTPRYLIKTRGQQVTLSCSPISGHRSVSWYQQTPGQGLQFLFEYFSETQRNKGNFPGRFSGRQFSNSRSEMNVSTLELGDSALYLCASSLGDVDYGYTFGSGTRLTVV.

A few counts support this clonotype. The genes are TRBV7-9 and TRBJ2-7; D might be TRBD1 or TRBD2, each matching 5 bases. Trimming removed 2 bases at V and 3 bases at J, with 8 bases between. CDR3 size: 13 residues. Germline V lookup: CDR1 SEHNR, CDR2 FQNEAQ (reference sequence). In DNA, the CDR3 is TGTGCCAGCAGCTTACTGGGGGTCTACGAGCAGTACTTC. Amino acid sequence: CASSLLGVYEQYF.